This entry describes one T cell receptor (beta chain). Antigen: not known. This sample is drawn from a study of cytomegalovirus exposure and HLA in healthy donors. V was clipped by 5 bases and J by 3 bases, with 10 bases between them. The germline V gene encodes CDR1 LNHDA and CDR2 SQIVND (reference sequence). The CDR3 is made up of 13 amino acids. Primers for the PCR totalled 60 Vbeta and 13 Jbeta. Here immunoSEQ multiplex PCR was the method, and the copy in TCRdb shows in-frame clones only, minus some. The sample lists 200,000 to 250,000 clones; more than 60% were seen once. Findings and caveats of the study: Later, an analysis found that common viral pathogens appeared to be linked with several of the most significant clusters.

The source of this sequence is a woman between 25 and 40 years old in good health and CMV-seronegative. This chain connects TRBV19 to TRBJ1-1; no definite D call. Sequencing was done on a sample of PBMCs. In nucleotides, the CDR3 is TGTGCCAGTAGTCCTTTCGGGGACACTGAAGCTTTCTTT. Translated: CASSPFGDTEAFF.